This T cell receptor beta chain was found in a study of T cell repertoires in cytomegalovirus infection (dated by TCRdb to about 2019). General notes on the study: The HLA type of each donor mattered for the analysis, because public TCR beta signatures pointed to carriage of CMV infection along with the matching HLA type.

What the work shows at the level of the full study, not this receptor alone: Carriers of CMV infection plus the relevant HLA type were discriminated by the cumulative frequency of public TCR beta family members in the study cohort and in an independent roughly 340-donor cohort. The ex vivo response was dominated by HLA-C-restricted CMV-specific TCR beta clonotypes, and the single most frequent clonotype in two of eight donors was supplied by these HLA-C-restricted clonotypes.

The data were produced on an Illumina HiSeq 1500. TCRdb reprocessed the public reads (quality trimming at Q25 with fastp, clone calling with MiXCR) and kept in-frame beta chains. Under each unique CDR3 protein, matching rows form one entry showing the most common genes and DNA. This sample is represented by about 360,000 distinct CDR3 sequences; less than 20% of them were singletons. The leading ten clones occupy 8.7% of the sample. Germline trimming: 5 bases from V, 2 bases from J; junction bases outside gene matches: 6. CDR1 LNHDA and CDR2 SQIVND are derived from the germline V gene (reference sequence). There are 15 amino acids in the CDR3, from cysteine to phenylalanine inclusive. The only DNA kept is the CDR3, 45 bases in frame from the first base. This clonotype was seen a handful of times. Its binding antigen is unknown. No much larger clonotype is one base removed from it; base qualities were not supplied.

Sequences were obtained from PBMCs. Here the chain combines TRBV19 and TRBJ2-3, with 8 junctional bases fitting TRBD1. This clonotype was sampled from a human donor in good health (CMV status not recorded). Some clones in this sample may be carry-over from other donors' samples. The DNA sequence is given as TGTGCCAGTAGTGTCGGGACAGGCCTCACAGATACGCAGTATTTT. Translated, it reads CASSVGTGLTDTQYF.